Listed here are 18 T cell receptor beta chains from one sample, sequenced in a study of T cells after yellow fever vaccination. TCRdb reanalysed the 5' RACE reads using MiXCR and keeps one entry per CDR3 protein. In the table there are under 200,000 distinct CDR3 sequences, 5.5% to 7.5% of which are singletons. This sample comprised CD4+ T cells sorted from PBMCs, obtained 5 days after the first yellow fever vaccination. The receptor set was obtained from a man aged 18 to 29 who received the YFV17D yellow fever vaccine.

This clonotype came up many times. The rearrangement uses TRBV7-2 and TRBJ1-5; 7 nucleotides agree with TRBD1. Per the germline V gene, CDR1 is SGHTA and CDR2 is FQGNSA. Trimming cost V 4 bases and J 6 bases; bases outside gene matches: 6. The CDR3 is 14 residues long. This CDR3 is CASSYDRATQPQHF. DNA of the CDR3: TGTGCCAGCAGCTACGACAGGGCTACTCAGCCCCAGCATTTT.

This clonotype was detected many times. The chain recombines TRBV5-1 with TRBJ2-1; 11 bases are a match to TRBD2. The CDR3 spans 15 residues. In germline, CDR1 is SGHRS, CDR2 YFSETQ. V lost 5 bases to trimming and J lost 4 bases; unmatched junction nucleotides: 5. This chain's CDR3 is CASRTSGDIYNEQFF. The CDR3 region has the DNA TGCGCCAGCAGGACTAGCGGGGATATTTACAATGAGCAGTTCTTC. Full variable domain (rest looked up from reference TRBV5-1 and TRBJ2-1): KAGVTQTPRYLIKTRGQQVTLSCSPISGHRSVSWYQQTPGQGLQFLFEYFSETQRNKGNFPGRFSGRQFSNSRSEMNVSTLELGDSALYLCASRTSGDIYNEQFFGPGTRLTVL.

There are a few counts of this clonotype. V is TRBV20-1 and J is TRBJ1-5; D may be TRBD1 (5 bases). Germline CDR1 DFQATT, CDR2 SNEGSKA (reference sequence). Deletions cut 5 bases from V and 6 bases from J, with 14 bases between. The CDR3 totals 13 residues. The CDR3 is CSAHQRGAQPQHF. The CDR3 region has the DNA TGCAGTGCTCACCAACGAGGGGCTCAGCCCCAGCATTTT.

V and J are TRBV20-1 and TRBJ2-1; tentatively, D is TRBD2 (6 bases). The CDR3 runs 13 residues. Trimming shortened V by 2 bases and J by 9 bases, and 14 bases separated the two germline ends. The germline gives CDR1 DFQATT, CDR2 SNEGSKA (reference sequence). The CDR3 sequence is CSARYRRVGEQFF. The CDR3 nucleotides are TGCAGTGCTAGATACAGGAGGGTGGGTGAGCAGTTCTTC.

Many counts were recorded for this clonotype. The chain is built from TRBV10-3 and TRBJ1-1, with no clear D. Trimming took 6 bases from V and 5 from J, leaving 13 bases between them. This CDR3 comprises 13 residues. Germline CDR1 is ENHRY and CDR2 is SYGVKD. The DNA of the CDR3 is TGTGCCATCAGCCTGCAAGGAGGTACTGAAGCTTTCTTT. Translation: CAISLQGGTEAFF.

This clonotype has ten or more counts. The rearrangement links TRBV7-6 to TRBJ1-5; D remains unclear. CDR3 length: 14 amino acids. Per the germline V gene, CDR1 is SGHVS and CDR2 is FNYEAQ. V dropped 1 base and J dropped 1 base, with 5 bases sitting between them. The CDR3: CASSLGNSNQPQHF. CDR3 bases: TGTGCCAGCAGCTTAGGGAACAGCAATCAGCCCCAGCATTTT.

This clonotype was detected a few times. The V call is TRBV12-5, the J call TRBJ2-5; maybe TRBD1 (5 bases). V lost 5 bases, J lost 1 base, and 11 bases lay in between. Germline assignment: CDR1 LGHNT and CDR2 FRNRAP. The CDR3 runs to 14 residues. CDR3 bases: TGTGCTAGTGGTCCATCCCAGGGCCAAGAGACCCAGTACTTC. This sequence encodes CASGPSQGQETQYF.

This clonotype was counted many times. The gene calls are TRBV6-1 and TRBJ2-3; 9 bases align to TRBD2. The germline V gene has CDR1 MNHNS and CDR2 SASEGT. The CDR3 runs 14 residues. J lost 6 bases, V lost 5 bases, and 6 bases had no gene match. The CDR3 nucleotides are TGTGCCAGCAGTCTTCGGACTAGCGAGGATACGCAGTATTTT. Protein product: CASSLRTSEDTQYF.

The rearrangement joins TRBV6-1 to TRBJ1-5; D is possibly TRBD1 (5 bases). CDR3 length equals 16 residues. CDR1 and CDR2 from the germline V gene are MNHNS and SASEGT. V dropped 7 bases and J dropped 0 bases, with 16 bases sitting between them. The CDR3 DNA is TGTGCCAGCACCAACATTGGGGGATATAGCAATCAGCCCCAGCATTTT. The encoded protein is CASTNIGGYSNQPQHF.

There are many counts of this clonotype. The rearrangement uses TRBV5-1 and TRBJ2-5; 7 bases agree with TRBD2. Germline assignment: CDR1 SGHRS and CDR2 YFSETQ. CDR3 length equals 13 residues. V lost 4 bases, J lost 6 bases, and 6 bases stayed unmatched. This CDR3 is CASSPGEGQTQYF. The DNA of the CDR3 is TGCGCCAGCAGCCCCGGGGAGGGGCAGACCCAGTACTTC.

This clonotype was counted many times. The chain recombines TRBV18 with TRBJ2-4; no firm D call. V was cut by 4 bases and J by 5 bases, with 9 bases left in between. The CDR3 totals 13 residues. Germline V gene sequence: CDR1 KGHSH, CDR2 LQKENI. The CDR3 loop reads CASSLPLENIQYF. Here the CDR3 DNA reads TGTGCCAGCTCACTCCCTCTTGAAAACATTCAGTACTTC.

This clonotype came up many times. The chain uses TRBV4-1 and TRBJ1-1, with a tentative D call TRBD1 (5 bases). The V end was cut by 3 bases, the J end by 5 bases, with 19 bases between. The CDR3 is made up of 16 amino acids. Per germline, CDR1 MGHRA and CDR2 YSYEKL. The CDR3 loop is CASSHNKTGGLTEAFF. CDR3 nucleotides: TGCGCCAGCAGCCACAACAAAACCGGGGGTCTGACTGAAGCTTTCTTT.

The rearrangement joins TRBV4-3 to TRBJ2-6; D could derive from TRBD1 or TRBD2 (6 bases each). This CDR3 contains 17 residues. V lost 0 bases and J lost 3, with 12 bases in between. Per germline, CDR1 LGHNA and CDR2 YSLEER. DNA of the CDR3: TGCGCCAGCAGCCAAGATGGGGGGCTGGTTGGGGCCAACGTCCTGACTTTC. Encoded protein: CASSQDGGLVGANVLTF.

This clonotype was counted between two and nine times. The CDR3 nucleotides read TGTGCCAGCAGCCAAGGAGTCGGACAGAGGCGGAGAGGCTACACCTTC. This translates into CASSQGVGQRRRGYTF. V gene TRBV3-1 combines with J gene TRBJ1-2, with a tentative D call TRBD1 (6 bases). The CDR3 contains 16 residues. Trimming left V 1 base short and J 8 bases short, with 20 bases between. Germline CDR1 reads LGHDT; CDR2 reads YNNKEL (reference sequence).

Ten or more counts support this clonotype. The V call is TRBV5-1, the J call TRBJ2-7, with TRBD1 matching over 10 bases. Losses at the gene ends were 3 bases for V and 5 bases for J; bases not matched to a gene: 5. This CDR3 spans 14 amino acids. Germline V gives CDR1 SGHRS, CDR2 YFSETQ. The CDR3: CASSWGQGRNEQYF. As DNA, the CDR3 is TGCGCCAGCAGCTGGGGACAGGGGAGGAACGAGCAGTACTTC.

The chain employs TRBV7-9 and TRBJ2-5; D not resolved. Per germline, CDR1 SEHNR and CDR2 FQNEAQ (reference sequence). The length of the CDR3 is 14 residues. V lost 3 bases to trimming and J lost 1 base, with 9 bases between them. CDR3 nucleotides: TGTGCCAGCAGCTTTGGGCTGAGCCAAGAGACCCAGTACTTC. Protein: CASSFGLSQETQYF.

This clonotype occurred many times. The rearrangement uses TRBV15 and TRBJ1-4; 8 positions agree with TRBD1. From germline, CDR1 is LNHNV and CDR2 YYDKDF (reference sequence). After removal of 5 bases from V and 8 bases from J, the junction contained 4 bases not matched to a gene. The CDR3 contains 13 residues. The CDR3 DNA sequence: TGTGCCACCAGCGGACAGGGTTGGGAAAAACTGTTTTTT. Protein product: CATSGQGWEKLFF.

The table lists this clonotype with many counts. The V call is TRBV7-2, the J call TRBJ1-1; the match to TRBD1 covers 8 bases. The CDR3 contains 16 residues. Germline lookup yields CDR1 SGHTA and CDR2 FQGNSA. The trim removed 2 bases at V and 1 base at J, leaving 6 bases unmatched. CDR3 in amino acids: CASSLNPGTGNTEAFF. The DNA for the CDR3 is TGTGCCAGCAGCTTAAACCCCGGGACAGGGAACACTGAAGCTTTCTTT.